Listed here are 20 T cell receptor beta chains from one sample, sequenced in a study of regulatory T cells in long-lasting Graves disease. iRepertoire HTBI primers and Arm-PCR of CDR3 regions built TCR beta libraries. From the multiplex PCR reads, TCRdb called clonotypes with MiXCR, one entry per CDR3 protein. The sample lists approximately 460,000 distinct CDR3 sequences, over 15% occurring once. The time point was: newly diagnosed GD, antithyroid drugs for less than 3 months. Extracted PBMC RNA gave rise to the TCR library. This sample was shared with a second study, whose subject was T cells in Graves' hyperthyroidism and ophthalmopathy.

Material: peripheral blood mononuclear cells (PBMCs), obtained at new diagnosis, from a patient treated with antithyroid drugs. These receptors were taken from a woman aged 25 to 39 with Graves disease.

This clonotype was seen many times. V usage is TRBV12-3 or TRBV12-4 and J usage is TRBJ2-7; 7 positions match TRBD1. CDR3 length: 15 residues. Unmatched junction bases numbered 10, after V lost 6 bases and J lost 2 bases. This CDR3 reads CASRRGQAPTYEQYF. In DNA form, the CDR3 reads TGTGCCAGCAGGCGAGGACAGGCACCCACCTACGAGCAGTACTTC.

There are many counts of this clonotype. The chain has TRBV5-1 and TRBJ2-2; 9 bases are a match to TRBD2. Looked up from germline, CDR1 is SGHRS and CDR2 is YFSETQ. The CDR3 runs to 16 residues. V trimming: 2 bases; J trimming: 5 bases; junction bases outside the gene matches: 7. The CDR3 DNA is TGCGCCAGCAGCTTACCGGGACTAGCATCGACCGGGGAGCTGTTTTTT. It is translated as CASSLPGLASTGELFF.

This clonotype was counted only a few times. The chain uses TRBV5-1 and TRBJ2-1; 10 nucleotides agree with TRBD1. The CDR3 covers 14 residues. Germline CDR1 SGHRS, CDR2 YFSETQ. V lost 4 bases to trimming and J lost 10 bases; unmatched junction nucleotides: 8. The CDR3 reads CASSRDRGRGEQFF. The CDR3 coding sequence is TGCGCCAGCAGCCGTGACAGGGGGCGGGGAGAGCAGTTCTTC. Combining the CDR3 with reference TRBV5-1 and TRBJ2-1 gives the whole variable domain KAGVTQTPRYLIKTRGQQVTLSCSPISGHRSVSWYQQTPGQGLQFLFEYFSETQRNKGNFPGRFSGRQFSNSRSEMNVSTLELGDSALYLCASSRDRGRGEQFFGPGTRLTVL.

This clonotype occurred many times. The V and J genes are TRBV20-1 and TRBJ2-7, with D unclear. CDR3 length: 12 amino acids. CDR1 is DFQATT, CDR2 SNEGSKA, per germline (reference sequence). V was trimmed by 1 base and J by 5 bases, leaving 9 bases between them. CDR3 nucleotides: TGCAGTGCTAGAGCTACTGGGGACGAGCAGTACTTC. It yields the protein CSARATGDEQYF.

This chain connects TRBV7-6 to TRBJ1-2, with a possible D match to TRBD1 (5 bases). This CDR3 contains 14 residues. CDR1 and CDR2 from the germline V gene are SGHVS and FNYEAQ. Trimming took 4 bases from V and 3 from J, leaving 12 bases between them. The CDR3 spells CASSSGRGDYGYTF. The DNA for the CDR3 is TGTGCCAGCAGCTCCGGGAGGGGTGACTATGGCTACACCTTC.

The chain joins TRBV6-5 to TRBJ2-5, with D hard to call. The CDR3 sequence is 15 residues long. The germline V and J ends were trimmed by 3 bases and 4 bases, with 15 bases remaining between them. Germline V CDR1 and CDR2: MNHEY, SVGAGI. The DNA for the CDR3 is TGTGCCAGCAGTTATGGGGTCCGCATGGGAGAGACCCAGTACTTC. As protein: CASSYGVRMGETQYF.

In its sample, this clonotype was seen many times. The chain combines TRBV5-1 with TRBJ2-3; D is unclear. The germline V gene has CDR1 SGHRS and CDR2 YFSETQ. The length of the CDR3 is 14 residues. The V gene lost 2 bases and the J gene lost 2 bases, with 9 bases spanning the gap. Written as DNA, the CDR3 is TGCGCCAGCAGCTTAGAGACCCCCACAGATACGCAGTATTTT. Protein sequence: CASSLETPTDTQYF.

This chain links TRBV20-1 with TRBJ2-2; no reliable D call. In germline, CDR1 is DFQATT, CDR2 SNEGSKA (reference sequence). V lost 5 bases to trimming and J lost 4 bases, with 11 bases between them. The CDR3 is 13 amino acids. The CDR3 DNA follows: TGCAGTGCTCGCAAGGGATCCACCGGGGAGCTGTTTTTT. Encoded protein: CSARKGSTGELFF.

This clonotype was counted many times. This chain uses TRBV20-1 with TRBJ2-7, with a tentative D call TRBD1 (6 bases). The germline V gene encodes CDR1 DFQATT and CDR2 SNEGSKA (reference sequence). The CDR3 is 14 residues long. Trimming pared 3 bases from V and 2 bases from J, leaving 14 bases between. CDR3 DNA sequence: TGCAGTGCTAGTGTACAGGGTGCTACCTACGAGCAGTACTTC. Protein: CSASVQGATYEQYF.

The V call is TRBV15, the J call TRBJ2-3, with D unclear. There are 16 residues in the CDR3. CDR1 is LNHNV, CDR2 YYDKDF, per germline (reference sequence). The V end was cut by 0 bases, the J end by 4 bases, with 14 bases between. CDR3 region: CATSRDRIRAADTQYF. The CDR3 nucleotides read TGTGCCACCAGCAGAGATCGAATTAGGGCGGCAGATACGCAGTATTTT. Looking up the rest from reference TRBV15 and TRBJ2-3 gives the full variable domain: DAMVIQNPRYQVTQFGKPVTLSCSQTLNHNVMYWYQQKSSQAPKLLFHYYDKDFNNEADTPDNFQSRRPNTSFCFLDIRSPGLGDTAMYLCATSRDRIRAADTQYFGPGTRLTVL.

This clonotype was recorded many times. The J gene is TRBJ2-1, the V gene TRBV12-5, with TRBD2 matching 9 bases. Germline V gene data show CDR1 as LGHNT and CDR2 as FRNRAP. V shed 4 bases, J shed 5 bases, and the junction held 6 bases outside the gene matches. This CDR3 spans 15 amino acids. The CDR3 protein is CASGSASGRNNEQFF. CDR3 DNA: TGTGCTAGTGGTTCCGCCAGCGGGAGGAACAATGAGCAGTTCTTC.

This clonotype was recorded a few times. The V and J genes are TRBV7-9 and TRBJ1-2; TRBD1 is a possible D gene (6 bases). Trimming cost V 4 bases and J 6 bases, with 18 bases left between them. The CDR3 runs to 15 residues. From germline, CDR1 is SEHNR and CDR2 FQNEAQ (reference sequence). Here the CDR3 DNA reads TGTGCCAGCAGCTCTCAAACGGGGGACATCCATGGCTACACCTTC. Translation: CASSSQTGDIHGYTF.

This clonotype was found a few times. The chain joins TRBV19 to TRBJ1-2; D not resolved. CDR1 is LNHDA, CDR2 SQIVND, per germline (reference sequence). Trimming removed 3 bases from V and 4 bases from J, with 15 bases in between. This CDR3 spans 15 amino acids. CDR3 nucleotide sequence: TGTGCCAGTAGTATGGGGTCAGGCAGCTCCTATGGCTACACCTTC. Its protein product is CASSMGSGSSYGYTF.

This clonotype was seen just once. The chain combines TRBV28 with TRBJ1-2; no reliable D call. The CDR3 is 12 residues long. V was trimmed by 7 bases and J by 8 bases, leaving 14 bases between them. Germline CDR1 MDHEN, CDR2 SYDVKM. As DNA, the CDR3 is TGTGCCAGCATGTTACCCTTCGGCGGCTACACCTTC. Translation: CASMLPFGGYTF.

This CDR3 reads CASSLRVNSNQPQHF. Written as DNA, the CDR3 is TGTGCCAGCAGCCTTAGAGTGAATAGCAATCAGCCCCAGCATTTT. The chain couples TRBV6-1 to TRBJ1-5; D gene uncertain. The CDR3 contains 15 residues. The germline CDR1 and CDR2 sequences are MNHNS and SASEGT. V was cut by 6 bases and J by 0 bases, with 12 bases left in between.

This clonotype was detected many times. The chain is built from TRBV5-1 and TRBJ2-5; D is perhaps TRBD2 (5 bases). The CDR3 covers 13 residues. The germline V gene encodes CDR1 SGHRS and CDR2 YFSETQ. V dropped 2 bases and J dropped 7 bases, with 12 bases sitting between them. CDR3 amino acids: CASSLKASGTQYF. Here the CDR3 DNA reads TGCGCCAGCAGCTTAAAGGCCAGCGGGACCCAGTACTTC.

V usage is TRBV20-1 and J usage is TRBJ2-1; 12 nucleotides agree with TRBD2. With 5 bases clipped from V and 10 bases from J, the junction kept 6 bases outside the gene matches. Germline V gene sequence: CDR1 DFQATT, CDR2 SNEGSKA (reference sequence). This CDR3 comprises 13 residues. CDR3 DNA: TGCAGTGCTCCCCGGACTAGCGGGAAGGAGCAGTTCTTC. It specifies CSAPRTSGKEQFF.

This clonotype came up many times. The CDR3 DNA is TGCAGCGCCTCCACAGGACCCATTTACGAGCAGTACTTC. This encodes CSASTGPIYEQYF. V and J are TRBV29-1 and TRBJ2-7, with D perhaps TRBD1 (5 bases). Trimming cost V 7 bases and J 4 bases, with 17 bases left between them. CDR1 SQVTM and CDR2 ANQGSEA come from the germline V gene. The CDR3 totals 13 residues.

This clonotype was observed many times. V and J are TRBV14 and TRBJ2-5, with D possibly being TRBD1 (6 bases). The CDR3 runs to 14 residues. V was trimmed by 3 bases and J by 5 bases, leaving 13 bases between them. Germline V gene data show CDR1 as SGHDN and CDR2 as FVKESK. The CDR3 DNA is TGTGCCAGCAGCCAGCCAGGGGCAGGGGAGACCCAGTACTTC. Protein sequence: CASSQPGAGETQYF.

This clonotype was recorded at least ten times. The V gene is TRBV28, the J gene TRBJ2-1; 12 bases fit TRBD1. V lost 0 bases to trimming and J lost 7 bases; unmatched junction nucleotides: 4. From germline, CDR1 is MDHEN and CDR2 SYDVKM. This CDR3 region has 16 residues. The CDR3 is CASSLWRDRGQNEQFF. CDR3 nucleotides: TGTGCCAGCAGTTTATGGAGGGACAGGGGGCAAAATGAGCAGTTCTTC.